Following are 10 T cell receptor beta chains from one sample sequenced in a study of identical twins. TCRdb used MiXCR to reprocess the 5' RACE reads, holding one entry per CDR3 protein. Here the sample spans some 1,600,000 distinct CDR3 sequences, about 31% being singletons. Source material: cord blood. All receptors come from a newborn girl in good health.

Only a few counts were recorded for this clonotype. The CDR3 region has the DNA TGTGCCAGCAGCGTGACACCGTCGAGCACAGATACGCAGTATTTT. This codes for CASSVTPSSTDTQYF. This chain links TRBV13 with TRBJ2-3; D unresolved. This CDR3 is built from 15 residues. Trimming left V 5 bases short and J 0 bases short, with 12 bases between. CDR1 PRHDT and CDR2 FYEKMQ come from the germline V gene (reference sequence).

The chain carries TRBV18 and TRBJ1-2, with 10 nucleotides matching TRBD1. Germline assignment: CDR1 KGHSH and CDR2 LQKENI. CDR3 length equals 15 residues. After removal of 2 bases from V and 6 bases from J, the junction contained 6 bases not matched to a gene. The CDR3 spells CASSPKPGQGNGYTF. The CDR3, as DNA: TGTGCCAGCTCACCAAAACCGGGACAGGGGAATGGCTACACCTTC.

In nucleotides, the CDR3 is TGTGCCTCTCAAACTCCACAGGGTGAGCAGTACTTC. This encodes CASQTPQGEQYF. The V gene is TRBV7-9, the J gene TRBJ2-5; a possible D gene is TRBD1 (6 bases). Trimming left V 11 bases short and J 11 bases short, with 21 bases between. Per the germline V gene, CDR1 is SEHNR and CDR2 is FQNEAQ (reference sequence). The CDR3 extends over 12 amino acids.

Details on this clonotype: At one end, the junction sequence differs from germline, possibly due to a read error. This rearrangement joins TRBV5-1 to TRBJ2-3; 7 nucleotides line up with TRBD2. CDR3 size: 15 residues. The V gene's germline CDR1 is SGHRS and CDR2 YFSETQ. Here the CDR3 reads CVSSLERGFTDTQYF. The CDR3 region has the DNA TGCGTCAGCAGCTTGGAGCGGGGATTCACAGATACGCAGTATTTT. Filled out from reference TRBV5-1 and TRBJ2-3, the complete variable domain reads KAGVTQTPRYLIKTRGQQVTLSCSPISGHRSVSWYQQTPGQGLQFLFEYFSETQRNKGNFPGRFSGRQFSNSRSEMNVSTLELGDSALYLCVSSLERGFTDTQYFGPGTRLTVL.

This clonotype was recorded many times. This rearrangement joins TRBV20-1 to TRBJ1-2, with D unclear. Germline CDR1 and CDR2: DFQATT and SNEGSKA (reference sequence). CDR3 length: 13 amino acids. The germline V and J ends were trimmed by 6 bases and 4 bases, with 15 bases remaining between them. The CDR3 region is CSARETGAYGYTF. The DNA of the CDR3 is TGCAGTGCCCGAGAAACGGGAGCCTATGGCTACACCTTC.

This clonotype was seen a handful of times. The V and J genes are TRBV6-1 and TRBJ1-2; maybe TRBD1 (5 bases). Germline V gene data show CDR1 as MNHNS and CDR2 as SASEGT. The germline V and J ends were trimmed by 0 bases and 6 bases, with 11 bases remaining between them. The CDR3 spans 14 residues. CDR3 residues: CASSEAAGMNGYTF. CDR3 sequence (DNA): TGTGCCAGCAGTGAAGCGGCAGGGATGAATGGCTACACCTTC.

This clonotype was counted many times. J is TRBJ2-7 and V is TRBV5-1; 9 bases line up with TRBD1. This CDR3 has 16 residues. CDR1 and CDR2 from the germline V gene are SGHRS and YFSETQ. The V segment lost 4 bases and the J segment 0 bases; nucleotides outside the gene matches: 8. For the CDR3, the DNA is TGCGCCAGCAGCCTTCGGGACAGGGTCAACTCCTACGAGCAGTACTTC. This gives the protein CASSLRDRVNSYEQYF.

The V and J genes are TRBV2 and TRBJ2-7, with 8 bases identical to TRBD1. Germline loops: CDR1 SNHLY, CDR2 FYNNEI. This CDR3 is 16 amino acids long. V trimming: 7 bases; J trimming: 2 bases; junction bases outside the gene matches: 13. CDR3 residues: CASNRLPDRAPYEQYF. CDR3 sequence (DNA): TGTGCCAGCAATCGACTTCCGGACAGGGCCCCCTACGAGCAGTACTTC.

The V gene is TRBV30, the J gene TRBJ2-1; 8 nucleotides align to TRBD2. Germline V gene data show CDR1 as GTSNPN and CDR2 as SVGIG (reference sequence). The CDR3 spans 14 residues. Trimming cost V 1 base and J 6 bases; bases outside gene matches: 5. The CDR3 reads CAWSAGLAGNEQFF. The CDR3 DNA sequence: TGTGCCTGGAGTGCCGGGCTAGCGGGCAATGAGCAGTTCTTC.

The chain couples TRBV29-1 to TRBJ2-1; 9 positions match TRBD2. V shed 8 bases, J shed 1 base, and the junction held 6 bases outside the gene matches. CDR3 length: 14 amino acids. CDR1 is SQVTM and CDR2 is ANQGSEA in the germline V gene. In nucleotides, the CDR3 is TGCAGCATAAAGCGGGAGGCTTCCTACAATGAGCAGTTCTTC. Protein: CSIKREASYNEQFF.